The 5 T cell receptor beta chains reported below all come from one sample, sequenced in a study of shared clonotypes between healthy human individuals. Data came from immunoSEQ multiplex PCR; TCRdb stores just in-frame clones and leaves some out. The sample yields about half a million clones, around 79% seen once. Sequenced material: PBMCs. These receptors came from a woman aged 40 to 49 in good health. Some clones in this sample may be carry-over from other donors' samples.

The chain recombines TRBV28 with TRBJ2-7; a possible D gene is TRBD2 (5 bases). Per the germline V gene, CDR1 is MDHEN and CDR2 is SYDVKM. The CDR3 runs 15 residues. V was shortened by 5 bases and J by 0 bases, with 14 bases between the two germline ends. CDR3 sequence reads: CASSAPRSGSYEQYF. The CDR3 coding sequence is TGTGCCAGCAGTGCCCCGCGGAGCGGCTCCTACGAGCAGTACTTC.

The CDR3 sequence is CASSPQRQPNYGYTF. CDR3 nucleotides: TGCGCCAGCAGCCCACAAAGACAGCCTAACTATGGCTACACCTTC. This chain joins TRBV5-1 and TRBJ1-2; D may be TRBD1 (5 bases). Trimming removed 4 bases from V and 0 bases from J, with 13 bases in between. The CDR3 is 15 amino acids. Germline V gene sequence: CDR1 SGHRS, CDR2 YFSETQ.

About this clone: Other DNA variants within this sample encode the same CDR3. The CDR3 bases are TGTGCCAGCAGCTTGGTTCTCTCTGGGGCCAACGTCCTGACTTTC. Encoded protein: CASSLVLSGANVLTF. The gene calls are TRBV7-9 and TRBJ2-6, with no clear D. CDR1 is SEHNR and CDR2 is FQNEAQ in the germline V gene (reference sequence). V was cut by 3 bases and J by 0 bases, with 6 bases left in between. The CDR3 has 15 residues.

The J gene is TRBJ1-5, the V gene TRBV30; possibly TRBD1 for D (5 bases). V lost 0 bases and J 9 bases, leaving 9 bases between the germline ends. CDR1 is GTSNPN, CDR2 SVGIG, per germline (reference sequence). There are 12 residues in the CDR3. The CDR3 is CAWSVRQGPQHF. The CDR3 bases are TGTGCCTGGAGTGTACGGCAGGGGCCCCAGCATTTT. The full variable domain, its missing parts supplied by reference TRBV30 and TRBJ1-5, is SQTIHQWPATLVQPVGSPLSLECTVEGTSNPNLYWYRQAAGRGLQLLFYSVGIGQISSEVPQNLSASRPQDRQFILSSKKLLLSDSGFYLCAWSVRQGPQHFGDGTRLSIL.

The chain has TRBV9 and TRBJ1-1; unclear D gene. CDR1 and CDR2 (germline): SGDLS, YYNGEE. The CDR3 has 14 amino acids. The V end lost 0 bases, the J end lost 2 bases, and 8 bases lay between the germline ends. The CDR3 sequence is CASSVASSNTEAFF. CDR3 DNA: TGTGCCAGCAGCGTAGCATCTTCAAACACTGAAGCTTTCTTT.